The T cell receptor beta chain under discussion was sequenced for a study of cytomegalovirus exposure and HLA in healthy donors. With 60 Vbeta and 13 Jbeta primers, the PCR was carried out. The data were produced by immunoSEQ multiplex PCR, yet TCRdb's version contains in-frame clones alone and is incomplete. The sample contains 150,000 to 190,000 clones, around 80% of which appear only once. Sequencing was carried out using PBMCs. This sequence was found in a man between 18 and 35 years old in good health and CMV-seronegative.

The DNA for the CDR3 is TGTGCCAGCAGCGTGGGACAGGAGGTTGAAGCTTTCTTT. This gives the protein CASSVGQEVEAFF. J is TRBJ1-1 and V is TRBV5-4; TRBD1 matches 8 bases. The CDR3 extends over 13 amino acids. After removal of 4 bases from V and 7 bases from J, the junction contained 6 bases not matched to a gene. Germline assignment: CDR1 SGHNT and CDR2 YYREEE (reference sequence).